This TCR beta chain was sequenced during a study of Ad26.COV2.S vaccination and SARS-CoV-2 variants. Study conclusions and caveats: People who got the vaccine or the placebo had similar non-spike TCR breadth. Spike-specific TCR breadth ran higher among vaccine recipients than placebo recipients.

A remark on this clone: Its specificity is unknown.

Treatment denoted: around 19 received Ad26.COV2.S at low or high dose, single or two shots; roughly 5 received placebo; per-sample allocation not given. Sampling took place 63 days after the first vaccine or placebo injection. The donor's status was that of an adult aged 18-55 years in Boston. Germline CDR1 is DFQATT and CDR2 is SNEGSKA (reference sequence). With V trimmed by 7 bases and J by 6 bases, 4 bases remained unmatched. This CDR3 has 11 residues. The data were produced by immunoSEQ multiplex PCR, yet TCRdb's version contains in-frame clones alone and is incomplete. The repertoire holds over 300,000 clones, under 90% seen once, with approximately 7.8% in the top ten.

The J gene is TRBJ2-3, the V gene TRBV20-1; 7 nucleotides line up with TRBD1. The sequence was collected from a person between 18 and 65 years old who received the Ad26.COV2.S COVID-19 vaccine or a placebo. The sample here was peripheral blood, taken in a trial of Ad26.COV2.S vaccine versus placebo. CDR3 nucleotide sequence: TGCAGTGGCGACAGGGACGATACGCAGTATTTT. Translation: CSGDRDDTQYF.